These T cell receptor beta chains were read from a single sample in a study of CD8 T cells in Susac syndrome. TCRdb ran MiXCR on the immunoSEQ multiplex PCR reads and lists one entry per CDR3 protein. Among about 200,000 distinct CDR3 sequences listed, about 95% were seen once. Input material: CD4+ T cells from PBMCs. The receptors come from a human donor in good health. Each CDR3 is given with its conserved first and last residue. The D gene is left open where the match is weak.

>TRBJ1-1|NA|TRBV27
CASRPLEGTEAFF
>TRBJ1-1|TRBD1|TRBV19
CASSPLGRTGQNTEAFF
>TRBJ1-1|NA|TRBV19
CASSIARGNTEAFF
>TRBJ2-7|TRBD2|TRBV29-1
CSVVPPGLAVEQYF
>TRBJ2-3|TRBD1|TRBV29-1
CSVGDRSTDTQYF
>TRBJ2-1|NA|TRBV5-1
CASSLVNNEQFF
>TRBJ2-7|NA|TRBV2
CASTSTSFTYEQYF
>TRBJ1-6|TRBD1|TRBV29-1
CSVETGGGSPLHF
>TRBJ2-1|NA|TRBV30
CAWSTGQLRFF
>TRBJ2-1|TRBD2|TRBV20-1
CGQGLAGGNEQFF
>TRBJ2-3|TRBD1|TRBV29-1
CSATGVSTDTQYF
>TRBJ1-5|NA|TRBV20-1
CSARDLTSGQPQHF
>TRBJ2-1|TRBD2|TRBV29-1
CSVATSGSNEQFF
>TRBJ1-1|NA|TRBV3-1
CASSQRGDTEAFF
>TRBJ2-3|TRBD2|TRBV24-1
CATSDAGVEDTQYF
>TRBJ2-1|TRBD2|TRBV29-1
CSVAWGGWNNEQFF
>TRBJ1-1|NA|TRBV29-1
CSATGLDGAFF
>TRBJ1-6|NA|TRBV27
CASSLSGRNNSPLHF
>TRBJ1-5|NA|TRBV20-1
CSANQPQHF
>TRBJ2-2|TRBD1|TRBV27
CATGGAGYAGELFF
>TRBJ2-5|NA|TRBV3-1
CASDSGVQETQYF
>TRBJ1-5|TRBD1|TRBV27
CASSQTQTGGQPQHF
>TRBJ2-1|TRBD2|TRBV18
CASSPIAGTRGNEQFF
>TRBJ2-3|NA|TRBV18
CASSPAGADTQYF